This T cell receptor beta chain was captured in a study of shared clonotypes between healthy human individuals. The germline V gene has CDR1 SGHRS and CDR2 YFSETQ. The CDR3 runs to 15 residues. Trimming removed 0 bases at V and 6 bases at J, with 14 bases between. About this clone itself: Other DNA sequences in the sample encode the same CDR3.

Every subset had its genomic DNA shared out evenly among several immunoSEQ plates. TCRdb keeps only in-frame clones here, not all; method: immunoSEQ multiplex PCR. The sample yields fewer than 3 million clones, about nine tenths seen once. Input material: naive CD4+ T cells from PBMCs. Subset in this sample: CD45RA+ positively selected. The chain combines TRBV5-1 with TRBJ2-3, with a tentative D call TRBD2 (5 bases). The TCR sequence derives from a young man in good health. Some clones in this sample may be carry-over from other donors' samples. CDR3 loop: CASSLGVGVADTQYF. The CDR3 DNA reads TGCGCCAGCAGCTTGGGAGTCGGGGTGGCGGATACGCAGTATTTT.